The rows below give T cell receptor beta chains drawn from one sample of a study of human T cells and chemical hapten exposure. TCRdb re-derived calls from the RACE reads in MiXCR, one entry per CDR3 protein. Of about 190,000 distinct CDR3 sequences in the sample, around 25% were seen once. This sample comprised whole blood, obtained in connection with sensitization to the hapten diphenylcyclopropenone (DPC). The source is a middle-aged woman with alopecia areata. Some clones in this sample may be carry-over from other donors' samples. The CDR3 runs from the conserved cysteine through the conserved F or W. The D gene is left open where the match is weak. A clone size is listed for some rows: how often the clone was seen (once, few, many), or a class if it is expanded.

>11|TRBV19|NA|TRBJ1-2|many
TGTGCCAGTAGTGCCGGGGCCGGCTACACCTTC
CASSAGAGYTF
>13|TRBV28|NA|TRBJ1-2|many
TGTGCCAGCAGTTTCGGGTCAGGGCGTGGCTACACCTTC
CASSFGSGRGYTF
>15|TRBV2|NA|TRBJ1-3|NA
TGTGCCAGCAGCGTACGGGGGGCGACCGGAAACACCATATATTTT
CASSVRGATGNTIYF
>13|TRBV7-2|NA|TRBJ2-7|few
TGTGCCAGCAGCTTCTACGGAGGGCGGGAGCAGTACTTC
CASSFYGGREQYF
>13|TRBV7-2|NA|TRBJ2-3|few
TGTGCCAGCAGCTTAGAGCGCACAGATACGCAGTATTTT
CASSLERTDTQYF
>15|TRBV7-2|NA|TRBJ2-3|once
TGTGCCAGCAGGGGGGGAGGCGGGGGCACAGATACGCAGTATTTT
CASRGGGGGTDTQYF
>13|TRBV12-3/TRBV12-4|NA|TRBJ2-3|NA
TGTGCCAGCAGTTTGGGGACGGATGATACGCAGTATTTT
CASSLGTDDTQYF
>15|TRBV20-1|NA|TRBJ1-5|few
TGCAGTGCTAGAGTGGAGGACTGGAAGAATCAGCCCCAGCATTTT
CSARVEDWKNQPQHF
>13|TRBV27|TRBD2|TRBJ2-1|few
TGTGCCAGCAGTGTGTCGGGAGGGCCTTTCGGGTTCTTC
CASSVSGGPFGFF
>14|TRBV9|NA|TRBJ1-6|NA
TGTGCCAGCACCCCAGGAGAGAATAATTCACCCCTCCACTTT
CASTPGENNSPLHF
>15|TRBV7-2|TRBD2|TRBJ2-3|few
TGTGCCAGCAGCTCCGGCGGGAGAAGTACAGATACGCAGTATTTT
CASSSGGRSTDTQYF
>14|TRBV29-1|NA|TRBJ2-2|NA
TGCAGCGTTGTGGGAGCCTTCCCCGCCGGGGAGCTGTTTTTT
CSVVGAFPAGELFF
>13|TRBV6-2/TRBV6-3|NA|TRBJ1-2|NA
TGTGCCAGCAGGACAGGTGGGAAGTATGGCTACACCTTC
CASRTGGKYGYTF
>18|TRBV29-1|NA|TRBJ2-5|few
TGCAGCGTTGAAGATGAACGGACATCCCAAGGGGGCCAAGAGACCCAGTACTTC
CSVEDERTSQGGQETQYF
>15|TRBV16|NA|TRBJ1-5|few
TGTGCCAGCAGCCCGGCCGGGACAAATAATCAGCCCCAGCATTTT
CASSPAGTNNQPQHF
>12|TRBV2|NA|TRBJ2-6|few
TGTGCCAGCATGTCTGGGGCCAACGTCCTGACTTTC
CASMSGANVLTF
>14|TRBV20-1|NA|TRBJ1-5|few
TGCAGTGCTAGAGCGCCGAAGCCTAATCAGCCCCAGCATTTT
CSARAPKPNQPQHF
>16|TRBV6-6|TRBD1|TRBJ1-3|NA
TGTGCCAGCAGAGGACAGGGGGTTCCTCCTGGAAACACCATATATTTT
CASRGQGVPPGNTIYF
>15|TRBV28|TRBD1|TRBJ1-1|NA
TGTGCCAGCAGCCGCCGTGGGACAGGTGGGACTAGAGCTTTCTTT
CASSRRGTGGTRAFF
>15|TRBV5-1|NA|TRBJ2-5|NA
TGCGCCAGCAGCGCGGGACAACAAATCCAAGAGACCCAGTACTTC
CASSAGQQIQETQYF
>12|TRBV28|NA|TRBJ2-7|NA
TGTGCCAGCAGGGGGGCGGGATACGAGCAGTACTTC
CASRGAGYEQYF
>14|TRBV20-1|TRBD2|TRBJ2-5|NA
TGCAGTGCTAGTATCACTAGCGGGAGTGAGACCCAGTACTTC
CSASITSGSETQYF
>16|TRBV29-1|NA|TRBJ2-3|few
TGCAGCGTTGAATCTTTCGGAGTTACAGGGACAGATACGCAGTATTTT
CSVESFGVTGTDTQYF
>11|TRBV12-3/TRBV12-4|NA|TRBJ1-1|NA
TGTGCCAGCAGGGACCGGAGGGGCTCTTTCTTT
CASRDRRGSFF
>14|TRBV28|NA|TRBJ2-7|NA
TGTGCCAGCAGTATTACCCAAGGAGCCTACGAGCAGTACTTC
CASSITQGAYEQYF
>14|TRBV7-2|NA|TRBJ2-1|NA
TGTGCCAGCAGCTTAACGGGCCCCTACAATGAGCAGTTCTTC
CASSLTGPYNEQFF
>14|TRBV5-1|NA|TRBJ2-2|NA
TGCGCCAGCAGCACGGACGGGGGCACCGGGGAGCTGTTTTTT
CASSTDGGTGELFF
>12|TRBV29-1|NA|TRBJ2-5|NA
TGCAGCCTCAACGACGGGCAAGAGACCCAGTACTTC
CSLNDGQETQYF
>13|TRBV20-1|TRBD1|TRBJ2-7|many
TGCAGTGCTAGCTCGACAGGGCCCTACGAGCAGTACTTC
CSASSTGPYEQYF
>14|TRBV28|TRBD2|TRBJ2-2|few
TGTGCCAGCAATCGGGGGGGGAACACCGGGGAGCTGTTTTTT
CASNRGGNTGELFF
>13|TRBV12-3/TRBV12-4|NA|TRBJ2-1|NA
TGTGCCAGCACCTCTGCCGGTTACAATGAGCAGTTCTTC
CASTSAGYNEQFF
>15|TRBV20-1|TRBD2|TRBJ2-7|few
TGCAGTGCAGAACAGCCGGGACTAGCGCTTTACGAGCAGTACTTC
CSAEQPGLALYEQYF
>14|TRBV29-1|NA|TRBJ2-3|few
TGCAGCGTTGAGGGCGGCGGGATAGGGGACACGCAGTATTTT
CSVEGGGIGDTQYF
>13|TRBV11-1|NA|TRBJ2-7|NA
TGTGCCAGCAGCTTAGGATACACGTACGAGCAGTACTTC
CASSLGYTYEQYF
>14|TRBV4-1|NA|TRBJ2-5|NA
TGCGCCAGCAGCCAAGTTGGGGGGCAGGAGACCCAGTACTTC
CASSQVGGQETQYF
>15|TRBV7-9|NA|TRBJ2-5|few
TGTGCCAGCAGCTTAGGACCGGTGTACCAAGAGACCCAGTACTTC
CASSLGPVYQETQYF
>16|TRBV5-6|NA|TRBJ1-1|NA
TGTGCCAGCAGCTTGGTGATCGGCAGGGTGCGCACTGAAGCTTTCTTT
CASSLVIGRVRTEAFF
>16|TRBV4-2|TRBD2|TRBJ2-5|few
TGTGCCAGCAGCCAAGCCGGGACTAGCGGCCAAGAGACCCAGTACTTC
CASSQAGTSGQETQYF
>15|TRBV7-2|NA|TRBJ2-5|few
TGTGCCAGCAGCTTAGTGGCGGGCATCAGAGAGACCCAGTACTTC
CASSLVAGIRETQYF
>17|TRBV20-1|TRBD2|TRBJ2-1|few
TGCAGTGCCCTAGCGGGTCCACCTCTCAGCTCCTACAATGAGCAGTTCTTC
CSALAGPPLSSYNEQFF
>12|TRBV28|NA|TRBJ1-1|NA
TGTGCCAGCACGCAACCAGTCTCTGAAGCTTTCTTT
CASTQPVSEAFF
>14|TRBV2|TRBD1|TRBJ1-2|NA
TGTGCCAGTCTACTTACAGGGGGTAACTATGGCTACACCTTC
CASLLTGGNYGYTF
>15|TRBV20-1|NA|TRBJ2-2|NA
TGCAGTGCTAGAGAGGTCGGGAAGGACACCGGGGAGCTGTTTTTT
CSAREVGKDTGELFF
>15|TRBV27|TRBD2|TRBJ2-7|NA
TGTGCCAGCAGTTCCTTAGCGGGGGGGTTCTACGAGCAGTACTTC
CASSSLAGGFYEQYF
>15|TRBV12-3/TRBV12-4|TRBD2|TRBJ2-3|once
TGTGCCAGCAGTTTTGAGGGAGGGAACACAGATACGCAGTATTTT
CASSFEGGNTDTQYF
>16|TRBV5-1|NA|TRBJ2-3|NA
TGCGCCAGCAGCTTAACGGGAGTTGGTGGCACAGATACGCAGTATTTT
CASSLTGVGGTDTQYF
>14|TRBV9|NA|TRBJ2-2|few
TGTGCCAGCAGCGTATTGGGGTCCACCGGGGAGCTGTTTTTT
CASSVLGSTGELFF
>16|TRBV6-2/TRBV6-3|NA|TRBJ1-2|few
TGTGCCAGCAGTTACACCATTTTACGATCTGGAGATGGCTACACCTTC
CASSYTILRSGDGYTF
>16|TRBV3-1|TRBD2|TRBJ2-1|NA
TGTGCCAGCAGCCAAGTAACTAGCGGGATCTCTGATGAGCAGTTCTTC
CASSQVTSGISDEQFF
>14|TRBV20-1|NA|TRBJ2-7|few
TGCAGTGCTAGAGGAGGGCTAGCTAACTACGAGCAGTACTTC
CSARGGLANYEQYF
>12|TRBV20-1|NA|TRBJ1-1|NA
TGCAGTCCGGGACATAGGGGCACTGAAGCTTTCTTT
CSPGHRGTEAFF
>16|TRBV6-1|NA|TRBJ2-4|few
TGTGCCAGCAGTGAGACACCGGGACCGGGGGCGAACATTCAGTACTTC
CASSETPGPGANIQYF
>12|TRBV12-3/TRBV12-4|NA|TRBJ1-1|few
TGTGCCAGCAGTTTCGCCGGGACTGAAGCTTTCTTT
CASSFAGTEAFF
>14|TRBV28|NA|TRBJ1-2|NA
TGTGCCAGCAGTTCGACGACCTTTCTGAAAGGCTACACCTTC
CASSSTTFLKGYTF
>14|TRBV10-3|NA|TRBJ1-2|few
TGTGCCATCAGTGTTGGCCTTAACGACTATGGCTACACCTTC
CAISVGLNDYGYTF
>14|TRBV29-1|NA|TRBJ2-7|few
TGCAGCGTTGATCGGCAGAGCCCACCTGGCGAGCAGTACTTC
CSVDRQSPPGEQYF
>11|TRBV20-1|NA|TRBJ1-1|NA
TGCAGTGCTAGATCGAACACTGAAGCTTTCTTT
CSARSNTEAFF
>13|TRBV5-5|NA|TRBJ1-5|few
TGTGCCAGCAGCACGCAGGCGGGTCAGCCCCAGCATTTT
CASSTQAGQPQHF